The entry below gives a single T cell receptor beta chain sequence along with its context. What it binds is unknown. V was cut by 4 bases and J by 4 bases, with 17 bases left in between. Germline CDR1 is SGHRS and CDR2 is YFSETQ. CDR3 length: 15 residues. The data were obtained in a study of T cells in localized non-small cell lung cancer. Overall study results and limits: Tumor samples were not multi-region, leaving intratumor heterogeneity unexcluded. Appearance in adjacent lung was seen for a median 57 of the top 100 tumor clones. Longer overall survival associated with higher blood T cell density; shorter survival with higher adjacent-lung clonality. Adjacent uninvolved lung had the highest clonality, suggesting focused antigen responses.

Some clones are missing from TCRdb's copy, which holds only in-frame ones; the method was immunoSEQ multiplex PCR. The table shows under 35,000 clones, with 92% occurring only once. This TCR derives from a woman aged 35-75 years with stage III lung adenocarcinoma. Specimen: peripheral blood mononuclear cells, collected before any cancer treatment. V is TRBV5-1 and J is TRBJ2-5; TRBD1 is a possible D gene (7 bases). The CDR3 reads CASSPGGRISETQYF. DNA of the CDR3: TGCGCCAGCAGCCCAGGGGGGCGAATATCAGAGACCCAGTACTTC.